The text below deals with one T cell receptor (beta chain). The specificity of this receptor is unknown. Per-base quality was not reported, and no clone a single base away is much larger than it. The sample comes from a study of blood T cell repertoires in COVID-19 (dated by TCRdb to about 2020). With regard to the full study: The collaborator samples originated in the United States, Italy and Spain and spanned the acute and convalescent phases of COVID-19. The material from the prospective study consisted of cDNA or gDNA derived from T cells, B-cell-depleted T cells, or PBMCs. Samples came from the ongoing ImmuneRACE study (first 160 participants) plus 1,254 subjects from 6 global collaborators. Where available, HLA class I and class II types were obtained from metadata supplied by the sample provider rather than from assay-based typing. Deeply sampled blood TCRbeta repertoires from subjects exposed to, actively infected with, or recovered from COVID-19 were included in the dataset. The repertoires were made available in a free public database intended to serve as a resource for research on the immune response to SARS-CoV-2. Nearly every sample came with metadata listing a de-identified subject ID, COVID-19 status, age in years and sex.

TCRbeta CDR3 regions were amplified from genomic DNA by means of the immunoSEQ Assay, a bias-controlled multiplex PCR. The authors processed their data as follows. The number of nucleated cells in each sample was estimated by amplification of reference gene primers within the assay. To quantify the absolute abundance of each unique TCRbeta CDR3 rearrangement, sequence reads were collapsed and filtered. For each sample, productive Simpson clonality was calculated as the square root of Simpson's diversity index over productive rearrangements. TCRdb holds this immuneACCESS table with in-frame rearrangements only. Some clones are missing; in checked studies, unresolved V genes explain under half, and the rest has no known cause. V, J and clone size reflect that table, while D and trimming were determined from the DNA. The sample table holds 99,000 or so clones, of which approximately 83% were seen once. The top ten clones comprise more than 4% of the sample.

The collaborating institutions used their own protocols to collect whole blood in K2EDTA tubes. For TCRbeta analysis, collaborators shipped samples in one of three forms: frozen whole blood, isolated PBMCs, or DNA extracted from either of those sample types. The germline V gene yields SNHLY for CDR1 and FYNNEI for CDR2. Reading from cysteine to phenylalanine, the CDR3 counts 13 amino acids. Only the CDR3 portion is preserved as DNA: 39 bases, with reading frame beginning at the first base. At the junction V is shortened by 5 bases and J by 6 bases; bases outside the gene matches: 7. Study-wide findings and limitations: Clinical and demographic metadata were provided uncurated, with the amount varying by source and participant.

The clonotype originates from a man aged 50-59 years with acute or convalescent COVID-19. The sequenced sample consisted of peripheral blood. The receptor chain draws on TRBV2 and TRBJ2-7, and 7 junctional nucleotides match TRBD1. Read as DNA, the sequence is TGTGCCAGCAGTTTCGACAGGGCAGGCGAGCAGTACTTC. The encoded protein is CASSFDRAGEQYF.